Listed below are T cell receptor beta chains from one sample, sequenced in a study of blood T cell repertoires in COVID-19. The protocol was immunoSEQ multiplex PCR, while the TCRdb copy is restricted to in-frame clones and leaves out a portion. Among 170,000 or so clones listed, roughly 86% were seen once. Sequencing was performed on peripheral blood. Receptors originate from a man aged 35 to 55 with active or convalescent COVID-19. The CDR3 runs from the conserved cysteine through the conserved F or W. The order of the fields is V gene, CDR3 length, J gene, D gene, clone size, CDR3 DNA, CDR3 protein. A D gene is named only where the DNA matches it firmly. Where a row states a size, it is once, few, many or the class of an expanded clone; other rows omit it.

TRBV5-1	12	TRBJ2-5	NA	NA	TGCGCCAGCAGCTCCCAGGGGGAGACCCAGTACTTC	CASSSQGETQYF
TRBV9	15	TRBJ1-2	TRBD1	NA	TGTGCCAGCAGCGTAGGGGACAGGGGCTCCTATGGCTACACCTTC	CASSVGDRGSYGYTF
TRBV11-2	16	TRBJ1-1	TRBD1	NA	TGTGCCAGCAGCTCAGGACAGGCGTGGGGCCACACTGAAGCTTTCTTT	CASSSGQAWGHTEAFF
TRBV15	14	TRBJ2-5	NA	NA	TGTGCCACCAGCAGAGGAGGGGCGGGGGAGACCCAGTACTTC	CATSRGGAGETQYF
TRBV28	16	TRBJ2-3	NA	NA	TGTGCCAGCAGTGGCTCCGATTATCGTAACACAGATACGCAGTATTTT	CASSGSDYRNTDTQYF
TRBV18	15	TRBJ2-5	TRBD2	few	TGTGCCAGCTCACCAGGGACTAACTTCCAAGAGACCCAGTACTTC	CASSPGTNFQETQYF
TRBV7-2	11	TRBJ1-2	NA	NA	TGTGCCAGCAGCTTATCTTATGGCTACACCTTC	CASSLSYGYTF
TRBV6-1	15	TRBJ1-1	NA	few	TGTGCCAGCAGTGAATTTAGAGGAGGACTTCTTGAAGCTTTCTTT	CASSEFRGGLLEAFF
TRBV6-4	16	TRBJ2-1	TRBD2	NA	TGTGCCAGCAGCCCCAGGGCTAGCGGGGGATACAATGAGCAGTTCTTC	CASSPRASGGYNEQFF
TRBV5-3	14	TRBJ1-4	NA	NA	TGTGCCAGATTCCAGGGTTGTGGTAATGAAAAACTGTTTTTT	CARFQGCGNEKLFF
TRBV2	16	TRBJ2-2	TRBD1	NA	TGTGCCAGCAGTGAAGGACAGGGGGGAAGGTCCGGGGAGCTGTTTTTT	CASSEGQGGRSGELFF
TRBV9	13	TRBJ1-5	NA	NA	TGTGCCAGCAGCGTAGGAGGCTATCAGCCCCAGCATTTT	CASSVGGYQPQHF
TRBV4-1	13	TRBJ1-1	NA	few	TGCGCCAGCAGCCAAGTCGGACAGACCGAAGCTTTCTTT	CASSQVGQTEAFF
TRBV7-8	14	TRBJ1-5	NA	NA	TGTGCCAGCAGCTCGGCGGGGGGTAGGCGGCCCCAGCATTTT	CASSSAGGRRPQHF
TRBV4-3	15	TRBJ1-1	NA	NA	TGCGCCAGCAGCCAAGATCCCTCGGTGAACACTGAAGCTTTCTTT	CASSQDPSVNTEAFF
TRBV10-3	14	TRBJ1-1	NA	NA	TGTGCCATCAGAGATCAGGGACGGGGGTTTGAAGCTTTCTTT	CAIRDQGRGFEAFF
TRBV2	14	TRBJ2-7	TRBD2	NA	TGTGCCAGCAGTGAATATGGGGGGGACTACGAGCAGTACTTC	CASSEYGGDYEQYF
TRBV7-2	17	TRBJ1-6	NA	NA	TGTGCCAGCAGCTTAGAAGGAGGTGGTGGCAGCCTGCAGGCCCTCCACTTT	CASSLEGGGGSLQALHF
TRBV5-1	16	TRBJ2-7	NA	NA	TGCGCCAGCAGCTTGGCGAACACAGGGAACTCCTACGAGCAGTACTTC	CASSLANTGNSYEQYF
TRBV5-4	16	TRBJ1-1	NA	NA	TGTGCCAGCAGCTTGGGGCCGGGACATGACTTATCTGAAGCTTTCTTT	CASSLGPGHDLSEAFF
TRBV3-1/TRBV3-2	14	TRBJ2-4	NA	NA	TGTGCCAGCAGCCAAGAACTAGCCAAAAACATTCAGTACTTC	CASSQELAKNIQYF
TRBV18	14	TRBJ2-2	NA	NA	TGTGCCAGCTCACCACCGGGAGGACACGGGGAGCTGTTTTTT	CASSPPGGHGELFF
TRBV7-2	14	TRBJ1-5	NA	NA	TGTGCCAGCAGCTTAGAAGGGGGTGACCAGCCCCAGCATTTT	CASSLEGGDQPQHF
TRBV11-2	16	TRBJ2-2	TRBD1	few	TGTGCCAGCAGCGTAAGACAGGGAACGGGAACCGGGGAGCTGTTTTTT	CASSVRQGTGTGELFF
TRBV5-4	16	TRBJ2-3	NA	NA	TGTGCCAGCAGCTTGGTTCAGGGGCCTAGCACAGATACGCAGTATTTT	CASSLVQGPSTDTQYF
TRBV19	14	TRBJ2-7	NA	few	TGTGCCAGTAGTCAGCCCGGGACACACTACGAGCAGTACTTC	CASSQPGTHYEQYF
TRBV4-1	13	TRBJ1-2	NA	few	TGCGCCAGCAGCCAAGGAGGCCCCGACGGCTACACCTTC	CASSQGGPDGYTF
TRBV29-1	12	TRBJ1-1	NA	NA	TGCAGCGTTGTAGGGGGATTCACTGAAGCTTTCTTT	CSVVGGFTEAFF
TRBV7-2	16	TRBJ2-3	NA	NA	TGTGCCAGCAGCTTAAGGACAGCTGGGCATGTGGATACGCAGTATTTT	CASSLRTAGHVDTQYF
TRBV5-8	15	TRBJ1-6	TRBD1	NA	TGTGCCAGCAGCTCCCGCAGGGGGAAGAATTCACCCCTCCACTTT	CASSSRRGKNSPLHF
TRBV2	14	TRBJ2-7	NA	NA	TGTGCCAGCAGTGAAGGCGGTACCCACTACGAGCAGTACTTC	CASSEGGTHYEQYF
TRBV7-9	18	TRBJ1-6	NA	NA	TGTGCCAGCAGCTTAGCCCCGGGGGAAAGCTCCTATAATTCACCCCTCCACTTT	CASSLAPGESSYNSPLHF
TRBV9	13	TRBJ2-3	NA	NA	TGTGCCAGCAGCGCCCGGGACACAGATACGCAGTATTTT	CASSARDTDTQYF
TRBV5-4	17	TRBJ2-7	TRBD2	NA	TGTGCCAGCAGCTCCATGATTCTAGCGGGGGGGCCCTACGAGCAGTACTTC	CASSSMILAGGPYEQYF
TRBV6-5	13	TRBJ1-1	NA	NA	TGTGCCACTCTACAGGGATTGAACACTGAAGCTTTCTTT	CATLQGLNTEAFF
TRBV7-9	13	TRBJ1-5	NA	NA	TGTGCCAGCAGCTTAGGAGGAGATCAGCCCCAGCATTTT	CASSLGGDQPQHF
TRBV19	13	TRBJ2-7	TRBD1	NA	TGTGCCAGCAGCGGGACAGGGTTCTACGAGCAGTACTTC	CASSGTGFYEQYF
TRBV11-2	14	TRBJ1-3	TRBD1	once	TGTGCCAGCAGCGCCGGGACAGGGAGAAACACCATATATTTT	CASSAGTGRNTIYF
TRBV19	12	TRBJ2-6	NA	NA	TGTGCCAGTACGGCTGGGGCCAACGTCCTGACTTTC	CASTAGANVLTF
TRBV7-9	14	TRBJ2-1	TRBD1	many	TGTGCCAGCAGCTCTGGACAGGGACCGGATGAGCAGTTCTTC	CASSSGQGPDEQFF
TRBV5-1	15	TRBJ2-2	NA	NA	TGCGCCAGCAGCCCTTCGGGTATGGCGGCCGGGGAGCTGTTTTTT	CASSPSGMAAGELFF
TRBV11-1	13	TRBJ2-5	TRBD1	NA	TGTGCCAGCAGCAGGGACAGGGGTGAGACCCAGTACTTC	CASSRDRGETQYF
TRBV4-1	15	TRBJ2-7	TRBD1	NA	TGCGCCAGCAGTTCCCCGGGACAGGGGAACTACGAGCAGTACTTC	CASSSPGQGNYEQYF
TRBV27	15	TRBJ2-7	TRBD2	few	TGTGCCAGCAGTTTATCAGCGGGACCATTTTACGAGCAGTACTTC	CASSLSAGPFYEQYF
TRBV6-1	14	TRBJ1-5	NA	NA	TGTGCCAGCAGTGAATGGGGGGGAAATCAGCCCCAGCATTTT	CASSEWGGNQPQHF
TRBV19	16	TRBJ2-3	NA	few	TGTGCCAGTAGTGGTTGGGGGGGCCGGGGCACAGATACGCAGTATTTT	CASSGWGGRGTDTQYF
TRBV3-1/TRBV3-2	15	TRBJ1-4	NA	NA	TGTGCCAGCAGCCCTCGCGGGGGTAGGGGTGAAAAACTGTTTTTT	CASSPRGGRGEKLFF
TRBV28	14	TRBJ2-1	NA	NA	TGTGCCAGCAGTTTATCCCCAGGGGAGCGTGAGCAGTTCTTC	CASSLSPGEREQFF
TRBV29-1	14	TRBJ1-2	NA	once	TGCAGCGTAGTGGCGGGAGGACGGACCGATGGCTACACCTTC	CSVVAGGRTDGYTF
TRBV4-1	14	TRBJ2-3	NA	NA	TGCGCCAGCCTTCCAGGCCTGGGCACAGATACGCAGTATTTT	CASLPGLGTDTQYF
TRBV6-2/TRBV6-3	17	TRBJ2-3	NA	NA	TGTGCCAGCAGTTACGGCGGGGCTCCTCGAAACACAGATACGCAGTATTTT	CASSYGGAPRNTDTQYF
TRBV30	13	TRBJ1-1	NA	NA	TGTGCCTGGAGTGTCCGGGACCCCGGGGGAGCTTTCTTT	CAWSVRDPGGAFF
TRBV28	18	TRBJ1-2	TRBD1	once	TGTGCCAGCAGCCTTCTCCGGGACAGGGGGCGTCAGCCGTATGGCTACACCTTC	CASSLLRDRGRQPYGYTF
TRBV7-3	15	TRBJ2-1	TRBD2	NA	TGTGCCAGCAGCTTAAGGGAGGGTTTCGGCAATGAGCAGTTCTTC	CASSLREGFGNEQFF
TRBV5-8	15	TRBJ2-3	TRBD1	NA	TGTGCCAGCAGCTGGACGGGACAGGCCCCGGATACGCAGTATTTT	CASSWTGQAPDTQYF
TRBV5-6	12	TRBJ2-1	TRBD1	NA	TGTGCCAGCAGCTGGACAGGGGTTGAGCAGTTCTTC	CASSWTGVEQFF
TRBV4-3	17	TRBJ1-1	TRBD1	NA	TGCGCCAGCAGCCAAGATTCCACAACAGGGGGTTTGACTGAAGCTTTCTTT	CASSQDSTTGGLTEAFF
TRBV3-1/TRBV3-2	15	TRBJ2-2	TRBD2	NA	TGTGCCAGCAGCTTGCCTAGCGGCCACACCGGGGAGCTGTTTTTT	CASSLPSGHTGELFF
TRBV7-9	15	TRBJ2-1	TRBD2	NA	TGTGCCAGCAGCCGCGGGGGGGCCGCCTACAATGAGCAGTTCTTC	CASSRGGAAYNEQFF
TRBV6-5	13	TRBJ1-2	TRBD1	NA	TGTGCCAGCCTAGGGGGCGCTTCGTATGGCTACACCTTC	CASLGGASYGYTF